This TCR beta chain stems from a study of T-cell memory formation after mild COVID-19 (dated by TCRdb to 2020 to 2022). Looking at the study overall: Most TCR sequence clusters were specific to one of the two donors. Two young, previously healthy adult volunteers made up the cohort, one male and one female. In a couple of donors, T-cell clones that expanded and contracted after mild COVID-19 were tracked by sequencing TCRalpha and TCRbeta repertoires over time.

Paper-wide results and their limitations: Clones contracting from day 15 to 85 had balanced CD4/CD8 phenotypes, while a second wave expanding from day 15 to 37 was biased towards CD4+. Whether the second-wave clones peaking on day 37 were SARS-CoV-2 specific was not confirmed. Contracting CD4+ clones were found mainly in CM and EM memory subsets, while CD8+ clones were enriched in EMRA. The study included only a couple of mild cases, and larger cohorts that include severe cases with pre-infection samples were judged to be necessary. Some responding clones were found in pre-infection memory, which suggests that pre-existing cross-reactive memory T cells took part in the SARS-CoV-2 response.

Points on this clonotype: It lacks a known antigen. Base-call qualities are not available, and no considerably larger clone is one nucleotide away.

TCRdb records Illumina NovaSeq 6000 as the sequencer. Using 5'RACE with constant-segment primers, TCRalpha and TCRbeta cDNA libraries were constructed, with sample barcodes and unique molecular identifiers added in the process. RNA was extracted from every sample with Trizol reagent. Library amplification was performed in two PCR steps, and a second sample barcode and Illumina TruSeq adapters were introduced in the second step. The libraries were sequenced on an Illumina NovaSeq using 2 x 150 bp paired-end reads. Per the source publication's procedure: The reads were demultiplexed and collapsed into UMI-guided consensus sequences using migec v1.2.7. Using mixcr v2.1.11, the UMI consensuses were aligned to TRA and TRB V and J templates and assembled into clonotypes. A clonotype was counted as expanded or contracted only if both edgeR and NoisET called the change significant, with noise models trained on biological replicates. For edgeR calls, the thresholds were a false discovery rate-adjusted p below 0.01 and a log2 fold-change of 1. As an exploratory analysis of dynamics, PCA with hierarchical clustering was applied to max-normalized trajectories of the 1000 most abundant clonotypes. Separately sequenced CD4+ and CD8+ repertoires were used to assign a CD4 or CD8 phenotype to each responding clone. TCRdb trimmed the raw reads at Q25, called clones with MiXCR and kept productive beta chains. Entries that share a CDR3 protein sequence are merged under the most common genes and DNA. The V and J calls shown here were made by TCRdb, not taken from the authors' results. This sample lists 400,000 or so distinct CDR3 sequences; around 20% were detected once. About 12% of the sample lies in the top ten.

Ficoll-Paque density gradient centrifugation was used to isolate PBMCs. Material: PBMCs or a T cell subset sorted from them (not recorded which). The sequence derives from an adult woman who had mild COVID-19 (a few samples of this study predate the infection). The sample titles of this study are shuffled in the database, so cell type and time point are left out; the donor was told from shared clones.

CDR3 sequence: CASSPATSGGWDEQFF. The bases are TGCGCCAGCAGCCCGGCGACTAGCGGGGGGTGGGATGAGCAGTTCTTC. The chain was built from TRBV5-1 and TRBJ2-1, with TRBD2 matching 13 junction bases. The CDR3 numbers 16 residues from cysteine through phenylalanine. Only the CDR3 region is kept as DNA, spanning 48 bases read in frame from base 1. The germline V gene sets CDR1 to SGHRS and CDR2 to YFSETQ. Relative to germline, V is missing 4 bases and J is missing 8 bases, with 9 bases of the junction outside any gene match.